This paragraph reports one T cell receptor (beta chain). The record originates from a study of shared clonotypes between healthy human individuals. Sequencing used immunoSEQ multiplex PCR; TCRdb keeps in-frame clones, though not all of them. Seen here are about 2.4 million clones, over 85% observed once, and the top ten hold more than 0.35%. Germline trimming cut 5 bases from V and 8 bases from J; bases unmatched to any gene: 11. CDR3 length equals 16 residues. Germline V gene sequence: CDR1 KGHSH, CDR2 LQKENI. This chain uses TRBV18 with TRBJ1-4, with TRBD1 matching 10 bases. Material: naive CD4+ T cells from PBMCs. As for subset: CD45RA+ positively selected. The receptor was derived from a man younger than 35 in good health. Some clones in this sample may be carry-over from other donors' samples. The CDR3 nucleotides are TGTGCCAGCTCATTCACCCTCGGGACAGGGGTGGAAAAACTGTTTTTT. As protein: CASSFTLGTGVEKLFF.